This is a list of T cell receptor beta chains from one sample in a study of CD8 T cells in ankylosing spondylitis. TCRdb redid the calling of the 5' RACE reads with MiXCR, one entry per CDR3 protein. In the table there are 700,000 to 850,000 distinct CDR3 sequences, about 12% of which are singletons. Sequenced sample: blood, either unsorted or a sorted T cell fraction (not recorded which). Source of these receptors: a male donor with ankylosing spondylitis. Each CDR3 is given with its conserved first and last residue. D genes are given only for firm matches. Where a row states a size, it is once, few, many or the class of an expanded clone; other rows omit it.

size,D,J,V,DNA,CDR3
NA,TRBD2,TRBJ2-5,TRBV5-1,TGCGCCAGCAGCTCGACTAGCGGGAATCCGGGGGAGACCCAGTACTTC,CASSSTSGNPGETQYF
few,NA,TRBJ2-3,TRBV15,TGTGCCACCAGCAGAGATGGGCGTATCACAGATACGCAGTATTTT,CATSRDGRITDTQYF
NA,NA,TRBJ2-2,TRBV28,TGTGCCAGCAGGACGAGAGGGGGGGCGGACACCGGGGAGCTGTTTTTT,CASRTRGGADTGELFF
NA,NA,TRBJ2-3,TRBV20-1,TGCAGTGAGGGGGGGCGCACAGATACGCAGTATTTT,CSEGGRTDTQYF
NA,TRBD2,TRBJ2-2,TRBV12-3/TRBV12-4,TGTGCCAGCAGATCCGGGGGGATGGGTAACACCGGGGAGCTGTTTTTT,CASRSGGMGNTGELFF
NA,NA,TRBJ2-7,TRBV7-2,TGTGCCAGCAGCTTAAATCTTCGCGAGCAGTACTTC,CASSLNLREQYF
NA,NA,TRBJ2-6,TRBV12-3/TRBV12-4,TGTGCCAGCAGTACCCAATTCCGGTCCGGGGCCAACGTCCTGACTTTC,CASSTQFRSGANVLTF
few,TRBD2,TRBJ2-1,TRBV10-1,TGCGCCAGCAGCCGCGAAGTGTTAGCGGGAGGCCGCAATGAGCAGTTCTTC,CASSREVLAGGRNEQFF
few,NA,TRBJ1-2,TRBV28,TGTGCCAGCCGCAGGGAAGGCTATGGCTACACCTTC,CASRREGYGYTF
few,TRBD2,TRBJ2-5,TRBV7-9,TGTGCCAGCGGAGGATTGGGAGGGGAGACCCAGTACTTC,CASGGLGGETQYF
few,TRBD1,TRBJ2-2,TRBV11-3,TGTGCCAGCAGCCCCGGACAGGGCACCGGGGAGCTGTTTTTT,CASSPGQGTGELFF
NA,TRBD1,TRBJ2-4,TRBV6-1,TGTGCCAGCAGCCAAACTGGGCCCGGGACAGGGAAAAACATTCAGTACTTC,CASSQTGPGTGKNIQYF
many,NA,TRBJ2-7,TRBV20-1,TGCAGTGGTAGTCTGGGGGCTCGGTACGAGCAGTACTTC,CSGSLGARYEQYF
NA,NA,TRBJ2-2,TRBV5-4,TGTGCCAGCAGCCCGCGGGTCATCGGGGAGCTGTTTTTT,CASSPRVIGELFF
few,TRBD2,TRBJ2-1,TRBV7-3,TGTGCCAGCAGCTTTGCGAGCGGGGCCTACAATGAGCAGTTCTTC,CASSFASGAYNEQFF
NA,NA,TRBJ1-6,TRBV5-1,TGCGCCAGCAGCTTGGTGGGGCAGGGGATTTCACCCCTCCACTTT,CASSLVGQGISPLHF
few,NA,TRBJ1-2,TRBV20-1,TGCAGTGCTAGTCAGCGGATCCAAATCGGGTACACCTTC,CSASQRIQIGYTF
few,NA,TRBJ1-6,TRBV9,TGTGCCAGCAGCGTAGATTGGGGAGAGACACCCCTCCACTTT,CASSVDWGETPLHF
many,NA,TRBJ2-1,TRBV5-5,TGTGCCAGCAGCTCGGACATCTACAATGAGCAGTTCTTC,CASSSDIYNEQFF
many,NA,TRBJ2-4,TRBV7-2,TGTGCCAGCAGCCCTAGTAGGGGGGCGGGCTTTCAGTACTTC,CASSPSRGAGFQYF
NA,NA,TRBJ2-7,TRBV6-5,TGTGCCAGCAGTTATAGAGACAGAGTCTACGAGCAGTACTTC,CASSYRDRVYEQYF
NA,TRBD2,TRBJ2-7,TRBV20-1,TGCAGTGCTAGAGGGCCGACTAGCGGCTCCTACGAGCAGTACTTC,CSARGPTSGSYEQYF
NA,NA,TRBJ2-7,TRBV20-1,TGCAGTGCTACAAGGACAGTAAGGACCTACGAGCAGTACTTC,CSATRTVRTYEQYF
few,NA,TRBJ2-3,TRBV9,TGTGCCAGCAGCGTAGCCACTAGCACAGATACGCAGTATTTT,CASSVATSTDTQYF
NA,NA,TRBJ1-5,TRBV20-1,TGCAGTGCCCTGGGACCACGCTTGAGCAATCAGCCCCAGCATTTT,CSALGPRLSNQPQHF
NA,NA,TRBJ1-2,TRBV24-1,TGTGCCACCAGTGATTTGACGGACACCAGGGGCTACACCTTC,CATSDLTDTRGYTF
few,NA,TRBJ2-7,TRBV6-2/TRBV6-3,TGTGCCAGCCATCGTACGGGCGAGCAGTACTTC,CASHRTGEQYF
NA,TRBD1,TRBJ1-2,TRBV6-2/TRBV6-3,TGTGCCAGCAGTTACATCGGACAGGGGTTTTCTAACTATGGCTACACCTTC,CASSYIGQGFSNYGYTF
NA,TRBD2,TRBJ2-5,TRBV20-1,TGCAGTGCTATTACCCTAGCGGGAGGGCAAGAGACCCAGTACTTC,CSAITLAGGQETQYF
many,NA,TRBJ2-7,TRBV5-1,TGCGCCAGCAGCGCGGGACCGACCTACGAGCAGTACTTC,CASSAGPTYEQYF
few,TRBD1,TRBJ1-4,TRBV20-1,TGCAGTGCTTATCGGGACAGAAATGAAAAACTGTTTTTT,CSAYRDRNEKLFF
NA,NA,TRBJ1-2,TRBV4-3,TGCGCCAGCAGCCGAACGGACAGCAACTATGGCTACACCTTC,CASSRTDSNYGYTF
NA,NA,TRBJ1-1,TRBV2,TGTGCCAGCTACGGGCAAGGCTCTGAAGCTTTCTTT,CASYGQGSEAFF
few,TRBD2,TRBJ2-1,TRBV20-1,TGCAGTGCTGTAATTAGCGGGGTATCCTACAATGAGCAGTTCTTC,CSAVISGVSYNEQFF
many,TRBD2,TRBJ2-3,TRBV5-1,TGCGCCAGCAGCTTGTCTAGCGGGAGACGAGATACGCAGTATTTT,CASSLSSGRRDTQYF
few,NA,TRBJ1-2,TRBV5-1,TGCGCCAGCAGCCCCAACAGGGTAGGAGACTATGGCTACACCTTC,CASSPNRVGDYGYTF
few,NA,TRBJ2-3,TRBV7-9,TGTGCCAGCAGCTTAGCCTTGCGGGAAGGCACAGATACGCAGTATTTT,CASSLALREGTDTQYF
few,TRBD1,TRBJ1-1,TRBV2,TGTGCCAGCAGTGTCACAGGGGGAGCTTTCTTT,CASSVTGGAFF
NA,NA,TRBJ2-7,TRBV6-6,TGTGCCAGACAGGCAACTGCCTACGAGCAGTACTTC,CARQATAYEQYF
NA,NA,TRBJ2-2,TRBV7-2,TGTGCCAGCAGCTTAAGACAGATGAACACCGGGGAGCTGTTTTTT,CASSLRQMNTGELFF
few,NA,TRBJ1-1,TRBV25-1,TGTGCCAGCAGTGAACGAATCGCGGGCCCCACTGAAGCTTTCTTT,CASSERIAGPTEAFF
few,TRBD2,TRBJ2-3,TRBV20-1,TGCAGAGCTAGCGGAGTGAGCACAGATACGCAGTATTTT,CRASGVSTDTQYF
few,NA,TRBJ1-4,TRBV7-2,TGTGCCAGCAGCTTACTTGGCAGGGGTTATGAAAAACTGTTTTTT,CASSLLGRGYEKLFF
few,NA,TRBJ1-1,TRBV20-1,TGCAGTGCTACCTACTGGAACACTGAAGCTTTCTTT,CSATYWNTEAFF
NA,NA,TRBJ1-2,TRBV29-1,TGCAGCGCAGCTACTGGGGGCGGAACTCGTGGCTACACCTTC,CSAATGGGTRGYTF
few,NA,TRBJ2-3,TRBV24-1,TGTGCCACCAGTGAAAGCAGGGAAGGAGATACGCAGTATTTT,CATSESREGDTQYF
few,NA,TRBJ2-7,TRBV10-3,TGTGCCATCAGTTCACAGACCCACTACGAGCAGTACTTC,CAISSQTHYEQYF
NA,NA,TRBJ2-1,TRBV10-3,TGTGCCATCAGAAGTCTATCGCAGTCCTACAATGAGCAGTTCTTC,CAIRSLSQSYNEQFF
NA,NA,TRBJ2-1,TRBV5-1,TGCGCCAGCAGCACTCAAGGACAGACCAATGAGCAGTTCTTC,CASSTQGQTNEQFF
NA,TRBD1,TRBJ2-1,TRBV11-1,TGTGCCAGCAGCCCTCCGACAGGGAATAATCTCTATGAGCAGTTCTTC,CASSPPTGNNLYEQFF
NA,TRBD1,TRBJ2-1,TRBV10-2,TGCGCCAGCGGGACAGGGGGGTACCGGCCTGAGCAGTTCTTC,CASGTGGYRPEQFF
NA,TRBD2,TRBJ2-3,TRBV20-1,TGCAGTGCTTGGGTCCAGGAGCGGGAGTATCAAGATACGCAGTATTTT,CSAWVQEREYQDTQYF